What follows are 18 T cell receptor beta chains derived from one specimen sequenced in a study of regulatory T cells in long-lasting Graves disease. As for time point: persistent/refractory GD, antithyroid drugs over 5 years with positive TRAb. PBMC RNA was the source of the TCR library. iRepertoire HTBI primers and Arm-PCR of CDR3 regions built TCR beta libraries. A single record per CDR3 protein comes from TCRdb applying MiXCR to the multiplex PCR reads. The sample lists around 430,000 distinct CDR3 sequences, roughly 23% occurring once. Sequenced here: peripheral blood mononuclear cells (PBMCs), sampled when the disease was refractory, from a patient treated with antithyroid drugs. Receptors were obtained from a female donor with Graves disease.

This chain links TRBV30 with TRBJ1-1, with unresolved D. V was trimmed by 2 bases and J by 1 base, leaving 14 bases between them. This CDR3 spans 15 amino acids. CDR1 is GTSNPN and CDR2 is SVGIG in the germline V gene (reference sequence). CDR3 bases: TGTGCCTGGAGTCCCGGGGAGGGAGGGAACACTGAAGCTTTCTTT. It is translated as CAWSPGEGGNTEAFF. The full variable domain, in which reference TRBV30 and TRBJ1-1 provide the parts outside the CDR3, is SQTIHQWPATLVQPVGSPLSLECTVEGTSNPNLYWYRQAAGRGLQLLFYSVGIGQISSEVPQNLSASRPQDRQFILSSKKLLLSDSGFYLCAWSPGEGGNTEAFFGQGTRLTVV.

The J gene is TRBJ2-5, the V gene TRBV20-1; D perhaps matches TRBD1 (6 bases). The CDR3 has 15 residues. Trimming took off 5 bases at V and 0 bases at J, with 16 bases between the two ends. Looked up from germline, CDR1 is DFQATT and CDR2 is SNEGSKA (reference sequence). CDR3 region: CSAFRTDSYQETQYF. CDR3 bases: TGCAGTGCTTTTCGGACAGATTCGTACCAAGAGACCCAGTACTTC.

The chain has TRBV30 and TRBJ2-1; no reliable D call. The V gene lost 8 bases and the J gene lost 4 bases, with 6 bases spanning the gap. This CDR3 contains 10 residues. Germline lookup yields CDR1 GTSNPN and CDR2 SVGIG (reference sequence). The chain's CDR3 is CAASYNEQFF. The CDR3 DNA reads as TGTGCCGCTTCTTACAATGAGCAGTTCTTC.

Ten or more counts support this clonotype. This chain connects TRBV28 to TRBJ1-2; unclear D gene. This CDR3 contains 12 residues. V lost 6 bases to trimming and J lost 8 bases, with 13 bases between them. CDR1 and CDR2 (germline): MDHEN, SYDVKM. The CDR3 DNA follows: TGTGCCAGCAGACCCCAGACCGGCGGCTACACCTTC. It yields the protein CASRPQTGGYTF.

Details on this clonotype: Possible read error: a much larger clone is one base away. V and J are TRBV28 and TRBJ1-2; 8 nucleotides match TRBD1. Germline V gene sequence: CDR1 MDHEN, CDR2 SYDVKM. CDR3 length: 12 amino acids. V was clipped by 10 bases and J by 6 bases; unmatched bases: 7. The CDR3 loop is CATWTGRHGYTF. CDR3 coding DNA: TGTGCCACCTGGACAGGGAGGCATGGCTACACCTTC.

This clonotype was seen at least ten times. J is TRBJ1-3 and V is TRBV12-3 or TRBV12-4; no clear D. V was cut by 5 bases and J by 0 bases, with 11 bases left in between. The CDR3 covers 15 residues. The chain's CDR3 is CASSTGENSGNTIYF. The CDR3 DNA reads as TGTGCCAGCAGTACCGGGGAAAACTCTGGAAACACCATATATTTT.

This clonotype was observed at least ten times. This chain connects TRBV6-1 to TRBJ2-7; 8 bases align to TRBD2. The CDR3 consists of 15 residues. V was clipped by 5 bases and J by 3 bases; unmatched bases: 9. Germline V gene sequence: CDR1 MNHNS, CDR2 SASEGT. The chain's CDR3 is CASSPPGGEVYEQYF. CDR3 coding DNA: TGTGCCAGCAGTCCTCCCGGGGGGGAAGTCTACGAGCAGTACTTC.

This clonotype came up many times. J is TRBJ2-7 and V is TRBV6-1, with D perhaps assigned TRBD1 or TRBD2 (5 bases each). Germline lookup yields CDR1 MNHNS and CDR2 SASEGT. The CDR3 is 12 residues long. V gave up 6 bases and J gave up 5 bases, with 11 bases separating them. The CDR3 coding sequence is TGTGCCAGCAGAGGGACCGTGGACGAGCAGTACTTC. This gives the protein CASRGTVDEQYF.

The sample holds many counts of this clonotype. J is TRBJ1-5 and V is TRBV28; TRBD1 matches at 8 bases. The CDR3 runs 15 residues. V lost 7 bases, J lost 6 bases, and 11 bases stayed unmatched. Looked up from germline, CDR1 is MDHEN and CDR2 is SYDVKM. The CDR3 nucleotides read TGTGCCAGCACCAAATCAGGGGGCCGGGTTCAGCCCCAGCATTTT. Translating it yields CASTKSGGRVQPQHF. Using reference TRBV28 and TRBJ1-5 for the parts outside the CDR3, the full variable domain is DVKVTQSSRYLVKRTGEKVFLECVQDMDHENMFWYRQDPGLGLRLIYFSYDVKMKEKGDIPEGYSVSREKKERFSLILESASTNQTSMYLCASTKSGGRVQPQHFGDGTRLSIL.

The chain links TRBV28 to TRBJ2-3, with 12 bases identical to TRBD2. CDR1 and CDR2 (germline): MDHEN, SYDVKM. There are 17 residues in the CDR3. The ends lost 4 bases at V and 2 bases at J; junction bases unmatched: 7. As DNA, the CDR3 is TGTGCCAGCAGTTCCCTCGGGACTAGCGGGTTCACAGATACGCAGTATTTT. Translating gives CASSSLGTSGFTDTQYF.

J is TRBJ2-3 and V is TRBV18, with 9 bases fitting TRBD1. This CDR3 has 15 amino acids. Germline CDR1 reads KGHSH; CDR2 reads LQKENI. The trim removed 4 bases at V and 6 bases at J, leaving 8 bases unmatched. The DNA for the CDR3 is TGTGCCAGCTCACGGGTACGGGACAGGGAGGATACGCAGTATTTT. Translation: CASSRVRDREDTQYF.

This clonotype was counted many times. This chain connects TRBV3-1 to TRBJ1-6; a possible D gene is TRBD1 (6 bases). Germline CDR1 reads LGHDT; CDR2 reads YNNKEL (reference sequence). The CDR3 is made up of 14 amino acids. The V and J ends lost 2 bases and 10 bases respectively, with 12 bases between them. The CDR3 nucleotides read TGTGCCAGCAGCCAACCCCAGGGGAGCTCACCCCTCCACTTT. The encoded protein is CASSQPQGSSPLHF.

The gene calls are TRBV7-2 and TRBJ1-3; perhaps TRBD1 as D (5 bases). Deletions cut 1 base from V and 0 bases from J, with 16 bases between. Germline assignment: CDR1 SGHTA and CDR2 FQGNSA. The CDR3 covers 18 residues. CDR3 region: CASSLEPSGRLSGNTIYF. The CDR3 nucleotides read TGTGCCAGCAGCTTAGAACCTTCGGGGCGCCTCTCTGGAAACACCATATATTTT.

In nucleotides, the CDR3 is TGTGCCTGGAGTGTACAGGGACTCTATAATTCACCCCTCCACTTT. Translation: CAWSVQGLYNSPLHF. The chain uses TRBV30 and TRBJ1-6, with a weak D call TRBD1 (6 bases). The CDR3 runs 15 residues. Germline V CDR1 and CDR2: GTSNPN, SVGIG (reference sequence). V was cut by 0 bases and J by 3 bases, with 9 bases left in between.

CDR3 DNA sequence: TGTGCCAGCCAGAGAACGCCAGGGCACTCTGGAAACACCATATATTTT. It is translated as CASQRTPGHSGNTIYF. The V gene is TRBV6-1, the J gene TRBJ1-3; weak D call: TRBD1 (5 bases). V dropped 8 bases and J dropped 0 bases, with 17 bases sitting between them. Germline V CDR1 and CDR2: MNHNS, SASEGT. The CDR3 has 16 residues.

The sample holds one count of this clonotype. CDR3 coding DNA: TGTGCCAGCAGTTTCCCCCGGACAGGGATGATAGAAGCTAACTATGGCTACACCTTC. It encodes CASSFPRTGMIEANYGYTF. The rearrangement uses TRBV12-3 or TRBV12-4 and TRBJ1-2; TRBD1 matches 8 bases. The CDR3 has 19 residues. J gave up 0 bases and V 3 bases, and 15 bases lay outside the gene matches.

This chain joins TRBV29-1 and TRBJ2-7; no definite D call. Trimming left V 1 base short and J 1 base short, with 14 bases between. Germline V gene sequence: CDR1 SQVTM, CDR2 ANQGSEA. The CDR3 contains 15 residues. The CDR3 DNA is TGCAGCGTTGAAGCCCGTCAAGGCACATCCTACGAGCAGTACTTC. It is translated as CSVEARQGTSYEQYF.

This clonotype was recorded at least ten times. The chain combines TRBV7-2 with TRBJ1-5; no clear D gene. Per germline, CDR1 SGHTA and CDR2 FQGNSA. The V and J ends lost 5 bases and 5 bases respectively, with 7 bases between them. CDR3 size: 12 residues. The CDR3 DNA follows: TGTGCCAGCAGCCCTGACTATCAGCCCCAGCATTTT. Protein: CASSPDYQPQHF.